The present T cell receptor (beta chain) was sequenced within a study of blood T cell repertoires in COVID-19. Study details: PBMCs, B-cell-depleted T cells, or T cells provided the cDNA or gDNA that made up the material.

Some clones are missing from TCRdb's copy, which holds only in-frame ones; the method was immunoSEQ multiplex PCR. The table includes some 260,000 clones, roughly 87% detected once. Germline V gene data show CDR1 as MNHEY and CDR2 as SVGEGT. This CDR3 spans 13 amino acids. The V and J ends lost 2 bases and 5 bases respectively, with 9 bases between them. This TCR derives from a human donor in a cohort sampled during active COVID-19. J is TRBJ2-5 and V is TRBV6-2 or TRBV6-3, with D tentatively TRBD1 (6 bases). What was sequenced was peripheral blood. CDR3 sequence: CASSYMGAETQYF. The CDR3 nucleotides read TGTGCCAGCAGTTACATGGGGGCGGAGACCCAGTACTTC.